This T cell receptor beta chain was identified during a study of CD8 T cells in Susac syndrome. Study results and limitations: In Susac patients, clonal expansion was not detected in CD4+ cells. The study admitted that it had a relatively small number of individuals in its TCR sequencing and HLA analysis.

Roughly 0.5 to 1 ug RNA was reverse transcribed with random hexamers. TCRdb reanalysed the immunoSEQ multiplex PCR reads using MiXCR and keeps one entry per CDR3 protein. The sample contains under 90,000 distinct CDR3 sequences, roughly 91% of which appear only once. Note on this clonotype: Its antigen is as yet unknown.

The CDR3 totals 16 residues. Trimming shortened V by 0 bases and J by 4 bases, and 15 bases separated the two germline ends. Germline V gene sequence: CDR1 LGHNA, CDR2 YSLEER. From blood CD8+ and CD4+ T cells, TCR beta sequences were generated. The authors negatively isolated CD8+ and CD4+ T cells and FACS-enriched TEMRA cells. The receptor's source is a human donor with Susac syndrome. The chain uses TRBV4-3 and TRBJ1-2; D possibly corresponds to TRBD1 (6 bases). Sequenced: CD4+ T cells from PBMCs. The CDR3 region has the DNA TGCGCCAGCAGCCAAGATAGTGGGACACCACTCTATGGCTACACCTTC. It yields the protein CASSQDSGTPLYGYTF.